This T cell receptor (beta chain) was profiled in a study of CXCR3-negative and CXCR3-positive naive CD8 T cells. Remarks on this clonotype: Its antigen remains unknown.

UMI-tagged TRB cDNA libraries were built via 5' RACE. TCRdb reanalyzed the 5' RACE reads, giving one entry per CDR3 protein sequence and no DNA. The sample has some 120,000 distinct CDR3 sequences. Study-level points and caveats: CXCR3-positive naive cells carried more hydrophobic TRB CDR3s than CXCR3-negative ones. Memory CD8+ cells showed much lower diversity, while both naive subsets displayed comparably high diversity. Naive subsets expressed similar surface CD5; TRB CDR3 features served to infer TCR strength. The study found that naive CXCR3-negative and CXCR3-positive cells shared TRBV-TRBJ usage, while memory cells differed. CXCR3 expression partially decreased after cryopreservation; most assays used fresh PBMCs.

This TCR was recovered from a human donor in good health. Some clones in this sample may be carry-over from other donors' samples. Specimen: naive CXCR3+ CD8+ T cells from blood. Specified subset: CD45RO-CCR7+CD27+CD95- naive CD8+ T cells expressing CXCR3 (TNR3+).

The CDR3 region is CASSYDQLDPDTQYF. This chain joins TRBV12-3 or TRBV12-4 and TRBJ2-3. This CDR3 comprises 15 residues.